The entry below describes one TCR beta chain. The antigen is undetermined. Both 60 Vbeta primers and 13 Jbeta primers went into the PCR. Repertoires were generated with immunoSEQ multiplex PCR, while TCRdb's copy carries only in-frame clones and drops some. The table has about 140,000 clones, 73% seen once. This specimen comes from a study of cytomegalovirus exposure and HLA in healthy donors. Study-wide points: A later analysis reportedly identified an Asian-associated ancestry cluster as carrying fewer N-insertions than the 666-donor mean.

This CDR3 spans 13 amino acids. Between the trimmed V and J ends, which lost 7 bases and 3 bases, there was a span of 12 bases. CDR1 is SNHLY, CDR2 FYNNEI, per germline. This TCR was recovered from a woman aged 35 to 49 in good health and CMV-seronegative. The sequenced sample was PBMCs. The rearrangement links TRBV2 to TRBJ1-1; tentatively, D is TRBD1 (6 bases). This chain's CDR3 is CASNLQGHTEAFF. DNA for the CDR3: TGTGCCAGCAATCTACAGGGCCACACTGAAGCTTTCTTT.